This T cell receptor beta chain is drawn from a study of a mutant IDH1 vaccine in newly diagnosed glioma. CDR1 is SNHLY, CDR2 FYNNEI, per germline. The CDR3 length is 15 residues. V lost 7 bases, J lost 4 bases, and 19 bases lay in between. Sequenced by immunoSEQ multiplex PCR; TCRdb stores in-frame clones only, minus some. This table has approximately 35,000 clones, approximately 86% appearing once. Time point described: baseline, week 1 (first vaccination visit). The treatment denotes: pre-vaccination baseline after standard-of-care therapy. The chain uses TRBV2 and TRBJ1-2, with D perhaps matching TRBD1 (6 bases). This TCR was sampled from a woman in her thirties or forties with glioma. The sample here was PBMCs, taken from a glioma patient treated with radiotherapy, temozolomide or both. The CDR3 here is CASIAVRAGAYGYTF. CDR3 DNA: TGTGCCAGCATCGCGGTAAGGGCAGGGGCCTATGGCTACACCTTC.